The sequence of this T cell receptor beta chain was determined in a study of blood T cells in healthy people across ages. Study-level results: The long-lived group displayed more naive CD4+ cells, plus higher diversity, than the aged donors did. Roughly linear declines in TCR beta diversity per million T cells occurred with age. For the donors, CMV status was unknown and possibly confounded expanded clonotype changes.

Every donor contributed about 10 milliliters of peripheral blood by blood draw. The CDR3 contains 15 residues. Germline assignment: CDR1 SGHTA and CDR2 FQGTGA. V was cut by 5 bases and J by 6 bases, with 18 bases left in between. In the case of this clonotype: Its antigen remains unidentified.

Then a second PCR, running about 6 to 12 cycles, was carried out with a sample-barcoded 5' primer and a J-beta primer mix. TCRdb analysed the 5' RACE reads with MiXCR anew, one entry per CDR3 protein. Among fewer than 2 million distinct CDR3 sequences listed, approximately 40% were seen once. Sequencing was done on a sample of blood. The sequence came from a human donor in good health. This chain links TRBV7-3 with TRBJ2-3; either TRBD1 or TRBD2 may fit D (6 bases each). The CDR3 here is CASSPGHRGLDTQYF. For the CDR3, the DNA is TGTGCCAGCAGCCCAGGGCATCGGGGGCTGGATACGCAGTATTTT.